Following are 9 T cell receptor beta chains from one sample sequenced in a study of regulatory T cells in long-lasting Graves disease. Time point noted: newly diagnosed GD, antithyroid drugs for less than 3 months. Extracted PBMC RNA gave rise to the TCR library. CDR3-region Arm-PCR and iRepertoire HTBI primers produced the TCR beta libraries. From the multiplex PCR reads, TCRdb called clonotypes with MiXCR, one entry per CDR3 protein. The sample contains 250,000 to 400,000 distinct CDR3 sequences, about 20% of which appear only once. This material consisted of peripheral blood mononuclear cells (PBMCs), taken at new diagnosis, from a patient treated with antithyroid drugs. All receptors come from a female donor with Graves disease.

This clonotype has just a few counts. This chain connects TRBV19 to TRBJ2-3, with D hard to call. Judging by the DNA end, TRBJ2-7 fits better; the J call may be wrong. This CDR3 region has 13 residues. In germline, CDR1 is LNHDA, CDR2 SQIVND (reference sequence). In DNA, the CDR3 is TGTGCCAGTAGTATCCGGGTTTACTACGAGCAGTACTTC. This encodes CASSIRVYYEQYF.

This clonotype was counted at least ten times. Relative to the germline gene, one junction end is altered; a read error may explain this. J is TRBJ1-5 and V is TRBV6-1; D is ambiguous. Germline CDR1 and CDR2: MNHNS and SASEGT. The CDR3 spans 16 residues. CDR3 bases: TGTGCCTGCAGTGTATGGAAACGGCTGATAAATCAGCCCCAGCATTTT. Encoded protein: CACSVWKRLINQPQHF.

This clonotype was detected many times. This chain uses TRBV28 with TRBJ2-3; D is uncertain. CDR3 length: 16 residues. V dropped 4 bases and J dropped 0 bases, with 14 bases sitting between them. Germline V CDR1 and CDR2: MDHEN, SYDVKM. CDR3 residues: CASSSHIITSTDTQYF. Written as DNA, the CDR3 is TGTGCCAGCAGTTCACACATCATCACGAGCACAGATACGCAGTATTTT.

The rearrangement uses TRBV30 and TRBJ2-2; D ambiguous. V lost 0 bases and J lost 2, with 7 bases in between. Germline V lookup: CDR1 GTSNPN, CDR2 SVGIG (reference sequence). This CDR3 region has 14 residues. The CDR3 nucleotides read TGTGCCTGGAGTGTAGGCCCTAACACCGGGGAGCTGTTTTTT. As protein: CAWSVGPNTGELFF.

This clonotype showed up many times. The chain links TRBV18 to TRBJ2-2; 9 nucleotides align to TRBD1. The trim removed 0 bases at V and 5 bases at J, leaving 4 bases unmatched. The germline CDR1 and CDR2 sequences are KGHSH and LQKENI. The CDR3 runs 16 residues. The CDR3 loop reads CASSPPDRGITGELFF. The CDR3 nucleotides read TGTGCCAGCTCACCACCGGACAGGGGAATAACCGGGGAGCTGTTTTTT.

This chain links TRBV5-1 with TRBJ2-2; D not certain. Germline V gene sequence: CDR1 SGHRS, CDR2 YFSETQ. The length of the CDR3 is 16 residues. Trimming removed 0 bases at V and 2 bases at J, with 11 bases between. CDR3 in amino acids: CASSLARVGNTGELFF. CDR3 nucleotides: TGCGCCAGCAGCTTGGCAAGGGTCGGAAACACCGGGGAGCTGTTTTTT.

This clonotype was counted many times. V and J are TRBV20-1 and TRBJ2-3; 10 nucleotides agree with TRBD2. V trimming: 3 bases; J trimming: 3 bases; junction bases outside the gene matches: 3. Per germline, CDR1 DFQATT and CDR2 SNEGSKA (reference sequence). CDR3 length: 14 amino acids. CDR3 amino acids: CSARVAGGTDTQYF. CDR3 DNA sequence: TGCAGTGCTAGGGTAGCGGGGGGTACAGATACGCAGTATTTT.

This clonotype was counted ten times or more. The CDR3 region has the DNA TGTGCCACCAGCAGAGATCTGGGGTTCGTCAATGAGCAGTTCTTC. Amino acid sequence: CATSRDLGFVNEQFF. The chain has TRBV15 and TRBJ2-1; D gene uncertain. V was clipped by 0 bases and J by 6 bases, with 12 bases between them. Germline CDR1 reads LNHNV; CDR2 reads YYDKDF (reference sequence). There are 15 residues in the CDR3.

Note on this clonotype: Only one base separates this from a far larger clonotype, so it likely reflects a read error. The V gene is TRBV12-3 or TRBV12-4, the J gene TRBJ2-2; D is unclear. The V gene lost 4 bases and the J gene lost 4 bases, with 10 bases spanning the gap. There are 14 residues in the CDR3. The DNA of the CDR3 is TGTGCCAGCAGTTCGGAGAGCAGCACCGGGGAGCTGTTTTTT. It yields the protein CASSSESSTGELFF.